This T cell receptor beta chain was profiled in a study of T cells after posttransplantation cyclophosphamide. Broader study findings: Blood and skin or GI T cell repertoires showed limited TRB overlap. Recipient CMV seropositivity and CMV reactivation strongly tracked TRB clonality.

TCRdb's copy holds only in-frame clones and misses some; the assay was immunoSEQ multiplex PCR. The top ten clones hold approximately 7.3% of a sample with roughly 20,000 clones, around 90% of them seen once. Treatment was busulfan-fludarabine conditioning, a marrow graft, and cyclophosphamide on days +3 and +4. With respect to this clone: Antigen specificity is unknown.

This CDR3 comprises 18 residues. Per germline, CDR1 PRHDT and CDR2 FYEKMQ (reference sequence). With V trimmed by 5 bases and J by 2 bases, 11 bases remained unmatched. This TCR came from a female patient in her forties or fifties who received an allogeneic stem cell transplant from a related donor, was CMV-positive, and had no GVHD. A share of the T cells may be of graft donor origin. The specimen comprised PBMCs, sampled after allogeneic stem cell transplant with posttransplant cyclophosphamide. This chain uses TRBV13 with TRBJ2-7; TRBD2 matches 14 bases. In nucleotides, the CDR3 is TGTGCCAGCAGCCCGGGACTAGCGGGAGAGGGAGGGCCCTACGAGCAGTACTTC. Encoded protein: CASSPGLAGEGGPYEQYF.